This is a list of T cell receptor beta chains from one sample in a study of T-cell reconstitution after alpha-beta-depleted transplantation in children. From the PCR reads, TCRdb called clonotypes with MiXCR, one entry per CDR3 protein. Of fewer than 550,000 distinct CDR3 sequences listed, more than 9.5% are singletons. Sequencing was performed on PBMCs, mostly from graft donor cells, taken 180 days after TCRalphabeta/CD19-depleted stem cell transplant. The receptors derive from a female patient aged 2-15 years who had a stem cell transplant for aplastic anemia, so the T cells may come from the graft donor. The CDR3 runs from the conserved cysteine through the conserved F or W. D genes are given only for firm matches. Size is omitted from some rows. Given values are once, few, many or a class for expanded clones.

v_call	d_call	j_call	clone_size	cdr3_aa	cdr3_nt
TRBV11-2	NA	TRBJ2-1	few	CASSLDISGYNEQFF	TGTGCCAGCAGCTTAGATATTAGCGGATACAATGAGCAGTTCTTC
TRBV29-1	TRBD1	TRBJ2-7	many	CSALRGQDWPYEQYF	TGCAGCGCCCTCCGGGGACAGGATTGGCCCTACGAGCAGTACTTC
TRBV7-8	NA	TRBJ1-5	many	CASSRTSNQPQHF	TGTGCCAGCAGCCGGACAAGCAATCAGCCCCAGCATTTT
TRBV7-9	NA	TRBJ2-1	NA	CASSLEAALQTYNEQFF	TGTGCCAGCAGCTTAGAGGCAGCACTGCAGACCTACAATGAGCAGTTCTTC
TRBV18	NA	TRBJ2-7	few	CASSPLRGDSYEQYF	TGTGCCAGCTCACCTTTGCGTGGAGACTCCTACGAGCAGTACTTC
TRBV20-1	NA	TRBJ2-7	NA	CSARGASSSYEQYF	TGCAGTGCTAGAGGGGCCTCGAGCTCCTACGAGCAGTACTTC
TRBV28	TRBD2	TRBJ2-1	NA	CASSLLAGGPGSYNEQFF	TGTGCCAGCAGCCTACTAGCGGGAGGCCCGGGATCCTACAATGAGCAGTTCTTC
TRBV12-3/TRBV12-4	TRBD2	TRBJ2-7	few	CASGGGVPHEQYF	TGTGCCAGCGGGGGGGGAGTTCCCCACGAGCAGTACTTC
TRBV2	NA	TRBJ2-3	NA	CAISLRRYFVDNTDTQYF	TGTGCCATCAGTCTACGCCGATACTTCGTGGACAACACAGATACGCAGTATTTT
TRBV7-2	NA	TRBJ1-1	NA	CASSPWTFGRGNTEAFF	TGTGCCAGCAGCCCCTGGACCTTCGGGCGCGGGAACACTGAAGCTTTCTTT
TRBV2	NA	TRBJ2-7	NA	CASSDPALFHYEQYF	TGTGCCAGCAGTGACCCAGCGCTATTTCACTACGAGCAGTACTTC
TRBV29-1	TRBD1	TRBJ1-1	NA	CSAYRGLITEAFF	TGCAGCGCTTACAGGGGTTTGATCACTGAAGCTTTCTTT
TRBV4-3	NA	TRBJ2-7	NA	CASSQRGDIYEQYF	TGCGCCAGCAGCCAACGGGGGGACATCTACGAGCAGTACTTC
TRBV27	NA	TRBJ2-2	few	CASSLRGGGGTGELFF	TGTGCCAGCAGTTTACGGGGCGGGGGCGGCACCGGGGAGCTGTTTTTT
TRBV20-1	TRBD1	TRBJ1-2	NA	CSARGLGQGVRGYTF	TGCAGTGCTAGGGGACTGGGACAGGGAGTCCGCGGCTACACCTTC
TRBV7-3	TRBD2	TRBJ2-7	many	CASSRGTTNEQYF	TGTGCCAGCAGCCGAGGGACTACGAACGAGCAGTACTTC
TRBV7-9	NA	TRBJ1-2	NA	CASSPPGRGLPYGYTF	TGTGCCAGCAGCCCTCCCGGCCGGGGGCTTCCCTATGGCTACACCTTC
TRBV9	TRBD2	TRBJ2-1	NA	CASSVDPGTSGRGQFF	TGTGCCAGCAGCGTAGACCCCGGGACTAGCGGGCGCGGGCAGTTCTTC
TRBV5-1	NA	TRBJ2-5	few	CASSLYDRATRTQYF	TGCGCCAGCAGCTTGTACGATCGGGCTACAAGGACCCAGTACTTC
TRBV6-2/TRBV6-3	TRBD2	TRBJ2-3	NA	CASSLFFSGSADTQYF	TGTGCCAGCAGTCTCTTTTTTAGCGGGAGTGCAGATACGCAGTATTTT
TRBV20-1	TRBD2	TRBJ2-1	few	CSARDPPGLAGGPNEQFF	TGCAGTGCTAGAGATCCCCCGGGACTAGCGGGAGGGCCCAATGAGCAGTTCTTC
TRBV3-1	NA	TRBJ1-1	many	CASSQSVNTEAFF	TGTGCCAGCAGCCAATCGGTGAACACTGAAGCTTTCTTT
TRBV28	NA	TRBJ1-5	NA	CASSLGQNFQPQHF	TGTGCCAGCAGTCTAGGACAGAACTTCCAGCCCCAGCATTTT
TRBV6-2/TRBV6-3	NA	TRBJ2-1	NA	CASSYSHSYNEQFF	TGTGCCAGCAGTTACTCGCACTCCTACAATGAGCAGTTCTTC
TRBV6-2/TRBV6-3	NA	TRBJ2-1	NA	CASSYSGRNEQFF	TGTGCCAGCAGTTACTCAGGTAGGAATGAGCAGTTCTTC
TRBV20-1	NA	TRBJ2-7	few	CSASLDMGNYEQYF	TGCAGTGCCTCCCTTGATATGGGGAACTACGAGCAGTACTTC
TRBV5-5	NA	TRBJ2-1	NA	CASTQGVYRPTF	TGTGCCAGCACCCAAGGGGTTTACAGGCCTACCTTC